This TCR beta chain was captured in a study of shared clonotypes between healthy human individuals. Broader study findings: Specimens sampled were limited to blood, with tissue repertoires likely differing.

For every subset, genomic DNA was evenly distributed across several immunoSEQ plates. Generated by immunoSEQ multiplex PCR, the TCRdb table keeps only in-frame clones and is missing some. This table holds 2 million or so clones, about 94% found once. Comment on this clone: Antigen: not known.

Germline loops: CDR1 ENHRY, CDR2 SYGVKD. Trimming cost V 4 bases and J 6 bases, with 16 bases left between them. The CDR3 has 14 residues. The naive CD8 subset, CD45RO-negative cells positively selected for CCR7, excluded terminally differentiated effector memory CD45RA+ cells. Sequencing used naive CD8+ T cells sorted from blood. This clonotype was obtained from a young man in good health. V gene TRBV10-3 combines with J gene TRBJ2-7; D ambiguous. The CDR3 here is CAISAPPPAGEQYF. The DNA of the CDR3 is TGTGCCATCAGTGCTCCCCCCCCAGCTGGCGAGCAGTACTTC.